These 21 T cell receptor beta chains originate from one sample sequenced in a study of cytomegalovirus exposure and HLA in healthy donors. PCR employed 60 Vbeta and 13 Jbeta primers. Profiled with immunoSEQ multiplex PCR; TCRdb holds only in-frame clones, not every one. The sample consists of 150,000 to 200,000 clones, about four fifths of them appearing once. Sequencing input: PBMCs. These receptors originate from a girl aged 5-17 years in good health and CMV-seropositive.

The chain combines TRBV4-1 with TRBJ1-2; tentative D call: TRBD1 (6 bases). Germline loops: CDR1 MGHRA, CDR2 YSYEKL. CDR3 length: 17 amino acids. Between the trimmed V and J ends, which lost 1 base and 4 bases, there was a span of 19 bases. The CDR3: CASSQGRRGGVSYGYTF. CDR3 nucleotide sequence: TGCGCCAGCAGCCAAGGCCGGAGGGGGGGCGTTAGCTATGGCTACACCTTC.

This clone was seen a single time. V and J are TRBV9 and TRBJ1-2; 10 positions match TRBD1. CDR1 is SGDLS and CDR2 is YYNGEE in the germline V gene. The ends lost 4 bases at V and 4 bases at J; junction bases unmatched: 7. There are 15 residues in the CDR3. CDR3 sequence: CASSSQTGGAYGYTF. As DNA, the CDR3 is TGTGCCAGCAGCTCCCAGACAGGGGGCGCCTATGGCTACACCTTC.

This rearrangement joins TRBV2 to TRBJ1-6; TRBD1 matches at 7 bases. Germline loops: CDR1 SNHLY, CDR2 FYNNEI. The CDR3 totals 13 residues. V lost 7 bases to trimming and J lost 4 bases; unmatched junction nucleotides: 1. CDR3 bases: TGTGCCAGCACGGGACAGTATAATTCACCCCTCCACTTT. Translation: CASTGQYNSPLHF.

The sample holds one count of this clone. The V call is TRBV27, the J call TRBJ2-7, with 8 bases fitting TRBD1. J was trimmed by 3 bases and V by 6 bases; bases with no gene match: 10. The CDR3 loop spans 15 amino acids. CDR1 and CDR2 from the germline V gene are MNHEY and SMNVEV (reference sequence). The CDR3 coding sequence is TGTGCCAGCAGCCGCTTCTTCGGACAGGGCTACGAGCAGTACTTC. Protein product: CASSRFFGQGYEQYF.

The chain combines TRBV5-1 with TRBJ1-2; 11 bases map to TRBD1. Trimming at V came to 4 bases and at J to 4 bases, leaving 12 bases not matched to a gene. The CDR3 has 17 amino acids. Germline V gene sequence: CDR1 SGHRS, CDR2 YFSETQ. CDR3 in DNA: TGCGCCAGCAGCATGCCCGGACAGGGGGCCGCCGCCTATGGCTACACCTTC. Amino acids: CASSMPGQGAAAYGYTF. Full variable domain (outside the CDR3, taken from reference TRBV5-1 and TRBJ1-2): KAGVTQTPRYLIKTRGQQVTLSCSPISGHRSVSWYQQTPGQGLQFLFEYFSETQRNKGNFPGRFSGRQFSNSRSEMNVSTLELGDSALYLCASSMPGQGAAAYGYTFGSGTRLTVV.

The J gene is TRBJ2-1, the V gene TRBV30; the match to TRBD2 covers 11 bases. Trimming removed 5 bases from V and 4 bases from J; junction bases left unmatched: 7. The CDR3 sequence is 15 residues long. The germline V gene has CDR1 GTSNPN and CDR2 SVGIG (reference sequence). CDR3 protein: CAWRAGTSGYNEQFF. CDR3 nucleotide sequence: TGTGCCTGGCGAGCCGGGACTAGCGGTTACAATGAGCAGTTCTTC. Drawing the rest from reference TRBV30 and TRBJ2-1, the complete variable domain is SQTIHQWPATLVQPVGSPLSLECTVEGTSNPNLYWYRQAAGRGLQLLFYSVGIGQISSEVPQNLSASRPQDRQFILSSKKLLLSDSGFYLCAWRAGTSGYNEQFFGPGTRLTVL.

The rearrangement links TRBV6-6 to TRBJ1-2; D is uncertain. The CDR3 length is 16 residues. Germline values: CDR1 MNHNY, CDR2 SVGAGI (reference sequence). V lost 1 base, J lost 6 bases, and 18 bases lay in between. The CDR3 DNA is TGTGCCAGCAGTTACTACCACCCCGACCGGGATAATGGCTACACCTTC. As protein: CASSYYHPDRDNGYTF.

The chain joins TRBV7-3 to TRBJ1-2, with 10 bases matching TRBD1. V was clipped by 6 bases and J by 4 bases; unmatched bases: 11. This CDR3 comprises 16 residues. Germline CDR1 reads SGHTA; CDR2 reads FQGTGA. The CDR3 region is CASSYGGDRGFYGYTF. In nucleotides, the CDR3 is TGTGCCAGCAGTTATGGGGGGGACAGGGGATTCTATGGCTACACCTTC.

The genes are TRBV19 and TRBJ2-5; 7 bases line up with TRBD1. CDR1 is LNHDA and CDR2 is SQIVND in the germline V gene (reference sequence). The V and J ends lost 4 bases and 4 bases, in that order; junction bases with no gene match: 9. The CDR3 consists of 15 residues. In nucleotides, the CDR3 is TGTGCCAGTAGTACCCGGACAGGAGAGGCAGAGACCCAGTACTTC. Amino acid sequence: CASSTRTGEAETQYF.

This clone came up once. The V and J genes are TRBV4-1 and TRBJ1-5, with 8 bases aligning to TRBD1. This CDR3 spans 17 amino acids. V trimming: 0 bases; J trimming: 1 base; junction bases outside the gene matches: 5. Looked up from germline, CDR1 is MGHRA and CDR2 is YSYEKL. The CDR3 region has the DNA TGCGCCAGCAGCCAAGACTCGACAGGGGTCAGCAATCAGCCCCAGCATTTT. It codes for CASSQDSTGVSNQPQHF.

The gene calls are TRBV28 and TRBJ1-5, with D perhaps matching TRBD1 (5 bases). The CDR3 sequence is 14 residues long. Germline loops: CDR1 MDHEN, CDR2 SYDVKM. V lost 6 bases and J 4 bases, leaving 13 bases between the germline ends. The chain's CDR3 is CASRAGGTNQPQHF. The CDR3 nucleotides read TGTGCCAGCAGGGCCGGGGGTACTAATCAGCCCCAGCATTTT.

In this sample, this clone turned up a few times. The identical CDR3 is also encoded by other nucleotide sequences in the sample. V usage is TRBV9 and J usage is TRBJ1-6; tentative D call: TRBD1 (6 bases). This CDR3 has 17 amino acids. Deletions cut 4 bases from V and 0 bases from J, with 14 bases between. The germline gives CDR1 SGDLS, CDR2 YYNGEE. CDR3: CASSRGADSSYNSPLHF. The CDR3 nucleotides read TGTGCCAGCAGCCGGGGGGCGGACAGCTCCTATAATTCACCCCTCCACTTT.

The rearrangement uses TRBV2 and TRBJ2-5, with 16 bases aligning to TRBD2. The length of the CDR3 is 16 residues. Germline lookup yields CDR1 SNHLY and CDR2 FYNNEI. The junction had 5 bases not matched to a gene; V was cut back by 6 bases and J by 4 bases. CDR3 in DNA: TGTGCCAGCAGAGGGACTAGCGGGGGGGTAAGAGAGACCCAGTACTTC. As protein: CASRGTSGGVRETQYF. The whole variable domain, filled in from reference TRBV2 and TRBJ2-5, reads EPEVTQTPSHQVTQMGQEVILRCVPISNHLYFYWYRQILGQKVEFLVSFYNNEISEKSEIFDDQFSVERPDGSNFTLKIRSTKLEDSAMYFCASRGTSGGVRETQYFGPGTRLLVL.

The chain combines TRBV7-2 with TRBJ2-6, with a weak D call TRBD1 (6 bases). CDR1 and CDR2 (germline): SGHTA, FQGNSA. The V end was cut by 6 bases, the J end by 0 bases, with 12 bases between. CDR3 length: 16 amino acids. The chain's CDR3 is CASRSGHLSGANVLTF. In DNA, the CDR3 is TGTGCCAGCAGGTCGGGACACCTCTCTGGGGCCAACGTCCTGACTTTC.

The V gene is TRBV6-1, the J gene TRBJ2-1; 7 nucleotides agree with TRBD2. The CDR3 sequence is 15 residues long. Germline V gene lookup returns CDR1 MNHNS and CDR2 SASEGT. V dropped 0 bases and J dropped 5; count of bases not matched to a gene: 4. The CDR3 is CASSEAGGGHNEQFF. The CDR3 DNA follows: TGTGCCAGCAGTGAAGCCGGCGGGGGTCACAATGAGCAGTTCTTC.

This chain uses TRBV9 with TRBJ2-3; 7 nucleotides align to TRBD2. Trimming at V came to 0 bases and at J to 4 bases, leaving 8 bases not matched to a gene. This CDR3 contains 16 residues. Per germline, CDR1 SGDLS and CDR2 YYNGEE. CDR3 nucleotides: TGTGCCAGCAGCGTAGCCCTAGCGGCTAGCGCAGATACGCAGTATTTT. It yields the protein CASSVALAASADTQYF. The full variable domain, with the rest looked up from reference TRBV9 and TRBJ2-3, is DSGVTQTPKHLITATGQRVTLRCSPRSGDLSVYWYQQSLDQGLQFLIQYYNGEERAKGNILERFSAQQFPDLHSELNLSSLELGDSALYFCASSVALAASADTQYFGPGTRLTVL.

The chain uses TRBV19 and TRBJ1-4, with 12 nucleotides matching TRBD1. V gave up 4 bases and J gave up 7 bases; unmatched junction bases: 10. CDR1 LNHDA and CDR2 SQIVND come from the germline V gene (reference sequence). CDR3 size: 17 residues. The CDR3 is CASSTSGTGGAGEKLFF. The CDR3 DNA sequence: TGTGCCAGTAGTACCTCCGGGACAGGGGGCGCAGGTGAAAAACTGTTTTTT.

The chain links TRBV7-8 to TRBJ1-2; 8 bases are a match to TRBD1. This CDR3 comprises 13 residues. Germline lookup yields CDR1 SGHVS and CDR2 FQNEAQ. Unmatched junction bases numbered 3, after V lost 5 bases and J lost 4 bases. The CDR3 bases are TGTGCCAGCAGCCCAGACAGGGGCTATGGCTACACCTTC. This gives the protein CASSPDRGYGYTF.

The chain joins TRBV9 to TRBJ1-2; D is possibly TRBD1 (6 bases). The germline V and J ends were trimmed by 4 bases and 4 bases, with 17 bases remaining between them. Germline loops: CDR1 SGDLS, CDR2 YYNGEE. This CDR3 has 15 residues. In DNA form, the CDR3 reads TGTGCCAGCAGCCCCCAGGCCGGACAGCCCTATGGCTACACCTTC. This encodes CASSPQAGQPYGYTF. The complete variable domain, with remaining parts taken from reference TRBV9 and TRBJ1-2, reads DSGVTQTPKHLITATGQRVTLRCSPRSGDLSVYWYQQSLDQGLQFLIQYYNGEERAKGNILERFSAQQFPDLHSELNLSSLELGDSALYFCASSPQAGQPYGYTFGSGTRLTVV.

This sequence joins TRBV19 and TRBJ1-5, with a weak D call TRBD1 (5 bases). From germline, CDR1 is LNHDA and CDR2 SQIVND (reference sequence). The CDR3 is 16 amino acids. Trimming removed 3 bases from V and 0 bases from J, with 12 bases in between. CDR3 region: CASSMPGLISNQPQHF. CDR3 DNA sequence: TGTGCCAGTAGTATGCCGGGACTCATTAGCAATCAGCCCCAGCATTTT.

The chain combines TRBV9 with TRBJ1-1, with 8 bases identical to TRBD1. Looked up from germline, CDR1 is SGDLS and CDR2 is YYNGEE. V trimming: 4 bases; J trimming: 3 bases; junction bases outside the gene matches: 2. CDR3 length: 13 amino acids. CDR3 region: CASSTGGDTEAFF. The CDR3 DNA reads TGTGCCAGCAGCACAGGGGGGGACACTGAAGCTTTCTTT. Supplemented by reference TRBV9 and TRBJ1-1, the full variable domain reads DSGVTQTPKHLITATGQRVTLRCSPRSGDLSVYWYQQSLDQGLQFLIQYYNGEERAKGNILERFSAQQFPDLHSELNLSSLELGDSALYFCASSTGGDTEAFFGQGTRLTVV.